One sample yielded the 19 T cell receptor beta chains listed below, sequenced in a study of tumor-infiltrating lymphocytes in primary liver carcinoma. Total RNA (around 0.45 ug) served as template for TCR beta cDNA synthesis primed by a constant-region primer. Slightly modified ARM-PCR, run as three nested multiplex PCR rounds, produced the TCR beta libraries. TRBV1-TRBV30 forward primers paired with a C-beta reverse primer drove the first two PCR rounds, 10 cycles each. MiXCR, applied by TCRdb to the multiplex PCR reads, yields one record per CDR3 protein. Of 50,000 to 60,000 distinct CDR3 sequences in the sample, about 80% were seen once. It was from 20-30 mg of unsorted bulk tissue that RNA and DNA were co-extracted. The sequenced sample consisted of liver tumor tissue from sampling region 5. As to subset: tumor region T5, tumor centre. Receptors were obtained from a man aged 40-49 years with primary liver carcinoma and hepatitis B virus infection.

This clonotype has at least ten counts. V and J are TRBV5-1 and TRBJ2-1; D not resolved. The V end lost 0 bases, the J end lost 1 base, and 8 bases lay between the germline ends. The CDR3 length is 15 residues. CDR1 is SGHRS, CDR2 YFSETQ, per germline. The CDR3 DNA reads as TGCGCCAGCAGCTTGGCAGACTCGTCCTACAATGAGCAGTTCTTC. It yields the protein CASSLADSSYNEQFF.

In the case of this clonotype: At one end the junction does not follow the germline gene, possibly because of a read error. The DNA of the CDR3 is TGTGCCATCAGTGCACGGACTAAGGTTACAGATACACAGTATTTT. Its translation: CAISARTKVTDTQYF. The genes are TRBV10-3 and TRBJ2-3; D is possibly TRBD2 (6 bases). The V gene's germline CDR1 is ENHRY and CDR2 SYGVKD. The CDR3 sequence is 15 residues long.

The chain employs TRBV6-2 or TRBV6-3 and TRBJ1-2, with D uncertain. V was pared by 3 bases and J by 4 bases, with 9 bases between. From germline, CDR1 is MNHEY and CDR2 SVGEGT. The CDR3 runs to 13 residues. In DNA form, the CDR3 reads TGTGCCAGCAGTTATGGCAGCCGCTATGGCTACACCTTC. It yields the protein CASSYGSRYGYTF.

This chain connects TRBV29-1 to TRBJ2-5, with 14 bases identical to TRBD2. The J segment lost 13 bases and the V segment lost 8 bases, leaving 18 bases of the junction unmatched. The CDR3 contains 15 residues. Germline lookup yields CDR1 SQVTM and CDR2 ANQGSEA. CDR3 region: CSLGGTSGSRATRYF. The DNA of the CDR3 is TGCAGCCTTGGTGGGACTAGCGGGAGTAGGGCGACACGGTACTTC.

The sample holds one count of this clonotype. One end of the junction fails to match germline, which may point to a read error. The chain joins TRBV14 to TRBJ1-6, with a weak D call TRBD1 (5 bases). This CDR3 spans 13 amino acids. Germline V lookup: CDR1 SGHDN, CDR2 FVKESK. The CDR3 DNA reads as TGTGACTGCAGCCAAGGGGATGGAAGACCCATCCACTTT. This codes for CDCSQGDGRPIHF.

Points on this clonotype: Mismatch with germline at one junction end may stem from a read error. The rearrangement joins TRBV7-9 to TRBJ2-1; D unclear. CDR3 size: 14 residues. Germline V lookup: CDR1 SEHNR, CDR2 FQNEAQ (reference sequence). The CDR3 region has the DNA TGCGCCAGCAGCCTAGGAAATACAGACGATGAGCAGTTCTTC. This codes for CASSLGNTDDEQFF.

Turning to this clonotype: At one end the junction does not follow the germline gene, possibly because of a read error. The CDR3 loop reads CVSSHQETQYF. The CDR3, as DNA: TGTGTCAGCAGTCATCAAGAGACCCAGTACTTC. The rearrangement joins TRBV6-6 to TRBJ2-5; D is ambiguous. CDR3 length: 11 amino acids. Germline CDR1 is MNHNY and CDR2 is SVGAGI (reference sequence).

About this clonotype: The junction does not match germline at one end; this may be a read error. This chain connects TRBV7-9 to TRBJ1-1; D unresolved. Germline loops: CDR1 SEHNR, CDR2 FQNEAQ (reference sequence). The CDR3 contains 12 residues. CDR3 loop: CANSLSETEAFF. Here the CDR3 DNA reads TGTGCCAACAGCTTGAGTGAGACTGAAGCTTTCTTT.

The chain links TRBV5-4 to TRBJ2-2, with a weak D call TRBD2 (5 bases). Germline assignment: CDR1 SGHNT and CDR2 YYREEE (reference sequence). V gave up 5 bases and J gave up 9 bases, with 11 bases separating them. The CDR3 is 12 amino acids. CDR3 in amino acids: CASSGETRELFF. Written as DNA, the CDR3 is TGTGCCAGCAGTGGGGAGACCAGGGAGCTGTTTTTT.

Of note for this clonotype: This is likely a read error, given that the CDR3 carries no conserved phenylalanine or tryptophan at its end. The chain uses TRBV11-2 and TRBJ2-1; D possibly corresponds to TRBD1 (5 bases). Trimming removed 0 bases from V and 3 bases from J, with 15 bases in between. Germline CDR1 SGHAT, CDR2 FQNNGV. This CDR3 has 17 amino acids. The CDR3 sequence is CASSLDRGGMFYNEQFL. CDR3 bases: TGTGCCAGCAGCTTAGATAGGGGTGGGATGTTCTACAATGAGCAGTTCCTC.

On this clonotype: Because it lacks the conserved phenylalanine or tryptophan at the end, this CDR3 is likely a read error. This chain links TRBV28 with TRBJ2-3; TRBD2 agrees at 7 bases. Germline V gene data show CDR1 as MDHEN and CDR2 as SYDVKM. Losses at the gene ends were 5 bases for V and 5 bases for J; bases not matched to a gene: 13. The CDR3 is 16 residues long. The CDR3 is CASSRRPVAGKDTQYI. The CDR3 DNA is TGTGCCAGCAGTCGTCGACCCGTAGCGGGCAAAGATACGCAGTATATT.

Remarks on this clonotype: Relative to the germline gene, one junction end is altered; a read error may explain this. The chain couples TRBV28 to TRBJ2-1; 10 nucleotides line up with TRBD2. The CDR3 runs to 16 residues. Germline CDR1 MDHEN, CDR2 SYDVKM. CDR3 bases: TGTGCCAGCATCCCCCCAGAGCGGGGGGGCTACAATGAGCGGTACTTC. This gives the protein CASIPPERGGYNERYF.

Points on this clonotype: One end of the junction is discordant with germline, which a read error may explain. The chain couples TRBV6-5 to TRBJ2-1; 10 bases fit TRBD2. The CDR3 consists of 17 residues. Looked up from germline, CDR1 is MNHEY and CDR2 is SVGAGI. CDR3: CTSSHHVSSGSFDEQFF. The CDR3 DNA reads TGTACCAGCAGCCACCATGTTTCTAGCGGGAGTTTTGATGAGCAGTTCTTC.

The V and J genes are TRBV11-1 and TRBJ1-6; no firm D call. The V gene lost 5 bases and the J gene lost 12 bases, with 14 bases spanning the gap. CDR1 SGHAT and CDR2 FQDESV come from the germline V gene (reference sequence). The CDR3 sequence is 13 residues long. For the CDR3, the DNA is TGTGCCAGCAGCCGGTCACTTGTTTTACCCCTCCACTTT. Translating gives CASSRSLVLPLHF.

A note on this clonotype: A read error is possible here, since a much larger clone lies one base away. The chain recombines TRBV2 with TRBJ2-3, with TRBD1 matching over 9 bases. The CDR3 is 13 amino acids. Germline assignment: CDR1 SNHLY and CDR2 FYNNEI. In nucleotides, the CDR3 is TGTGCCAGCTTACAGGGGGCGATGGATATGCAGTATTTT. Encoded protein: CASLQGAMDMQYF.

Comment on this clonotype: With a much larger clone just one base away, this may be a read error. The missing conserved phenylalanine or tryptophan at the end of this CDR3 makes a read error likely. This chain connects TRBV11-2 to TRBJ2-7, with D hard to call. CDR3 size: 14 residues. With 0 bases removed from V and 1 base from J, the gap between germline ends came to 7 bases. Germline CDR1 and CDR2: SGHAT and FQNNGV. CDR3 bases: TGTGCCAGCAGCTTAGAGCTCTTATCCTACGAGCAGTACTCC. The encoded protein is CASSLELLSYEQYS.

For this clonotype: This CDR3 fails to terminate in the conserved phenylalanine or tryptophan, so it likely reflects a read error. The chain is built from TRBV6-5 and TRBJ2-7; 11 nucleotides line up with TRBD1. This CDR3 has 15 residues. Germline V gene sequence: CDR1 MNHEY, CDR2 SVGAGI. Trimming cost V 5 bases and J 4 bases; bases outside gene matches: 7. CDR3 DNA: TGTGCCAGCAGTGACGGGACAGGGGGAGGTTACGAGCAGTACTTA. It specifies CASSDGTGGGYEQYL.

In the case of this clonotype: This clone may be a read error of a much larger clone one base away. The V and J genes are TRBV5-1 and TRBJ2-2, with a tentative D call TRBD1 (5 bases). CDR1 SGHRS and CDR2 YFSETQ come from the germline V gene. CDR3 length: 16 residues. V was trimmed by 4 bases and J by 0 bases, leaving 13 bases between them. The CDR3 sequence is CASSTGAHANTGELFF. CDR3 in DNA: TGCGCCAGCAGCACTGGGGCACATGCGAACACCGGGGAGCTGTTTTTT.

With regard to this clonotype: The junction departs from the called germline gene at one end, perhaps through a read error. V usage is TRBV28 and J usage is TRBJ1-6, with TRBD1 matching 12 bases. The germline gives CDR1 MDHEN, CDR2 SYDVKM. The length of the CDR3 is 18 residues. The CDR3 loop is CDSQPGTGGEMENSPLHF. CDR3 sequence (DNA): TGTGATAGTCAACCCGGGACAGGGGGCGAGATGGAGAATTCACCTCTCCACTTT.